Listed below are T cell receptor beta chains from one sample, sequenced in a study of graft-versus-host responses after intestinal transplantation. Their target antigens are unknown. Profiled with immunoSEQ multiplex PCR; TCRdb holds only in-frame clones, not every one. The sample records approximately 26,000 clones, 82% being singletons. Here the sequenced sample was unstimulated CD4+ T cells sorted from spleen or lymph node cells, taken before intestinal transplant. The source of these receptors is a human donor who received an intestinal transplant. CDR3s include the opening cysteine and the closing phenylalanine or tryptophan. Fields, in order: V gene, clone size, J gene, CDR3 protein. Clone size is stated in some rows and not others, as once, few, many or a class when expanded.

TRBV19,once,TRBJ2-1,CASSIIGQGGNEQFF
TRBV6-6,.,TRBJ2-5,CASSYKTGETKTQYF
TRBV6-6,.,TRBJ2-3,CASSSGLGTDTQYF
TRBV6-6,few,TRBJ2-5,CASSSGQGVGETQYF
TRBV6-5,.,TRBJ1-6,CASPPGENNSPLHF
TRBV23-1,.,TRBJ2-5,CASSQPSSGEETQYF
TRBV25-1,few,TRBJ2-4,CASSVEGGGNIQYF
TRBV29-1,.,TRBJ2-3,CSVEGEVERGPTDTQYF
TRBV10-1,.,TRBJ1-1,CASKGSLNTEAFF
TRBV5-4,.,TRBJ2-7,CASSPGQPLSYEQYF
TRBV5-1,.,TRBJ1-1,CASSLAGKIGNTEAFF
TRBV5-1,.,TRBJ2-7,CASSLLAPGLVNYEQYF
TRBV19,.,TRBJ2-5,CASSITGVKETQYF
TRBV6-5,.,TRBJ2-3,CASSYGTSGTDTQYF
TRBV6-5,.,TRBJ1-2,CASSYSGQGGNGYTF